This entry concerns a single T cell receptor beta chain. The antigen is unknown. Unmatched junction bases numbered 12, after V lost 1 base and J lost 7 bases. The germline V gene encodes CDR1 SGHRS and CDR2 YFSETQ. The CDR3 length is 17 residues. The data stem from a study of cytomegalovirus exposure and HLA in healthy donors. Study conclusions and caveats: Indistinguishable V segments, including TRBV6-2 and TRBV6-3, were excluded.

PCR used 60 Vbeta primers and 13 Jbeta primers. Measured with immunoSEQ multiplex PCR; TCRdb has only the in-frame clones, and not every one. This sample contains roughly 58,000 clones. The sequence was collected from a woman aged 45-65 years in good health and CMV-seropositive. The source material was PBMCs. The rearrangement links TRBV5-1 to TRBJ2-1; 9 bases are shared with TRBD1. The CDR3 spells CASSLSGTGTPLNEQFF. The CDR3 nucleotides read TGCGCCAGCAGCTTGTCCGGGACAGGGACCCCTTTGAATGAGCAGTTCTTC.